This is a list of T cell receptor beta chains from one sample in a study of regulatory T cells. Method: immunoSEQ multiplex PCR; TCRdb's copy keeps in-frame clones and lacks some. The profile covers about 32,000 clones, with about nine tenths appearing a single time and about 2.5% taken by the ten largest. Material for sequencing was conventional CD4+ T cells sorted from blood. All receptors come from a person aged 18-29 years with CD3G deficiency. Each CDR3 is given with its conserved first and last residue. The D gene is left open where the match is weak. Clone size is not always given. Where it is, it says once, few, many or a class for expanded clones.

CDR3 DNA | CDR3 protein | clone size | J gene | D gene | V gene | CDR3 length
TGTGCCAGCAGCGTTACAGGGGAATTCGAGAATGAGCAGTTCTTC | CASSVTGEFENEQFF | . | TRBJ2-1 | TRBD1 | TRBV11-3 | 15
TGTGCCAGCAGCCCTCAGGGTTTTCTCACAGATACGCAGTATTTT | CASSPQGFLTDTQYF | . | TRBJ2-3 | . | TRBV7-9 | 15
TGTGCCATCAGCCCAGACAGGGGATCCTACGAGCAGTACTTC | CAISPDRGSYEQYF | . | TRBJ2-7 | TRBD1 | TRBV10-3 | 14
TGTGCCAGCAGCTTCTCCGGACAGGGGAATGAAAAACTGTTTTTT | CASSFSGQGNEKLFF | . | TRBJ1-4 | TRBD1 | TRBV28 | 15
TGTGCCAGCAGCCCCCGGGAGGGGCACTCTAATTCACCCCTCCACTTT | CASSPREGHSNSPLHF | . | TRBJ1-6 | . | TRBV6-6 | 16
TGTGCCAGCAGTGGACGGGACCTCCTGAACACTGAAGCTTTCTTT | CASSGRDLLNTEAFF | . | TRBJ1-1 | . | TRBV6-1 | 15
TGTGCCAGCAGCTCAAGGACAGGTGAGCAGTTCTTC | CASSSRTGEQFF | . | TRBJ2-1 | TRBD1 | TRBV7-2 | 12
TGTGCCAGCAGTTTAAATATGATCCGAAACGAGCAGTACTTC | CASSLNMIRNEQYF | . | TRBJ2-7 | . | TRBV28 | 14
TGTGCCAGCAGTGGGGGGAAGCAGTACTTC | CASSGGKQYF | once | TRBJ2-7 | . | TRBV6-1 | 10
TGCGCCAGCAGGGAAGCGGGGGGTTTTTCAAAGCAGTTCTTC | CASREAGGFSKQFF | once | TRBJ2-1 | TRBD2 | TRBV5-1 | 14
TGTGCCAGCAGGGACAGGGGACCCTACGAGCAGTACTTC | CASRDRGPYEQYF | . | TRBJ2-7 | TRBD1 | TRBV6-1 | 13
TGTGCCAGCAGCTTAGCGCTGGGGAGCGGGTTCTACGAGCAGTACTTC | CASSLALGSGFYEQYF | . | TRBJ2-7 | . | TRBV7-2 | 16
TGTGCCAGCAGCCCCCGGGCCCCCTTCGAGCAGTACTTC | CASSPRAPFEQYF | . | TRBJ2-7 | . | TRBV6-1 | 13
TGTGCCAGCAGTGATCCCCATCGACAGGGGTCCTACGAGCAGTACTTC | CASSDPHRQGSYEQYF | once | TRBJ2-7 | TRBD1 | TRBV6-1 | 16
TGTGCCAGCAGCTTCGGACAGGGGAGGGGGGAGCTGTTTTTT | CASSFGQGRGELFF | . | TRBJ2-2 | TRBD1 | TRBV7-2 | 14
TGTGCCAGCAGGTCCAGGACAGGGCTAGATAGTCAGCCCCAGCATTTT | CASRSRTGLDSQPQHF | . | TRBJ1-5 | TRBD1 | TRBV28 | 16
TGTGCCAGCAGATTTTCAGGCGCCAGCACAGATACGCAGTATTTT | CASRFSGASTDTQYF | . | TRBJ2-3 | . | TRBV6-5 | 15
TGTGCCAGCAGTTACCCCGGGACTAGCGGGGGTACGCAGTATTTT | CASSYPGTSGGTQYF | . | TRBJ2-3 | TRBD2 | TRBV6-6 | 15
TGTGCCAGCAGCCCCCGGGCCCTTGGGACTGAAGCTTTCTTT | CASSPRALGTEAFF | . | TRBJ1-1 | . | TRBV9 | 14
TGTGCCAGCATCCTGGACAGTAGGAACTCTGAAGCTTTCTTT | CASILDSRNSEAFF | . | TRBJ1-1 | . | TRBV6-6 | 14
TGTGCCAGCAGTTACGGGTCGGACACTGAAGCTTTCTTT | CASSYGSDTEAFF | . | TRBJ1-1 | . | TRBV6-6 | 13
TGCGCCAGCAGCCTCGGGGGGACTTCTGGGGCCAACGTCCTGACTTTC | CASSLGGTSGANVLTF | . | TRBJ2-6 | TRBD2 | TRBV5-1 | 16
TGCGCCAGCCGCGAAGGGGAGGATACGCAGTATTTT | CASREGEDTQYF | . | TRBJ2-3 | . | TRBV10-2 | 12
TGTGCCAGTAGTCTCCAGGGCGGGGAGCAGTACTTC | CASSLQGGEQYF | . | TRBJ2-7 | . | TRBV19 | 12
TGCGCCAGCAGCTTGGCCGCAGGCTCCTACGAGCAGTACTTC | CASSLAAGSYEQYF | . | TRBJ2-7 | . | TRBV5-1 | 14
TGTGCCAGCAGCGGAACGTCACAGGGGGCGAGGGAGCAGTACTTC | CASSGTSQGAREQYF | . | TRBJ2-7 | TRBD1 | TRBV6-1 | 15
TGTGCCAGCAGCCCAGATCGCGGGACTGCAGTATACAATGAGCAGTTCTTC | CASSPDRGTAVYNEQFF | . | TRBJ2-1 | . | TRBV28 | 17
TGTGCCAGCAGTGAACAGGGGCGGGGCACTGAAGCTTTCTTT | CASSEQGRGTEAFF | . | TRBJ1-1 | . | TRBV6-1 | 14
TGTGCCAGCAGTCGAGGACTGAGGGACTCCAATGAGCAGTTCTTC | CASSRGLRDSNEQFF | . | TRBJ2-1 | . | TRBV6-1 | 15
TGTGCCAGCGCTCGGACTAGCGGGGGCTACAATGAGCAGTTCTTC | CASARTSGGYNEQFF | . | TRBJ2-1 | TRBD2 | TRBV18 | 15
TGTGCCAGCAGCGGGAGTGGGAAGACCCAGTACTTC | CASSGSGKTQYF | . | TRBJ2-5 | . | TRBV6-6 | 12
TGTGCCAGTGGGACAGGGGCCACAGATACGCAGTATTTT | CASGTGATDTQYF | . | TRBJ2-3 | TRBD1 | TRBV7-9 | 13
TGCGCCAGCAGCCCTGACAGGGGGAACACTGAAGCTTTCTTT | CASSPDRGNTEAFF | . | TRBJ1-1 | TRBD1 | TRBV5-1 | 14
TGTGCCAGCAGTGACAGGAACACTGAAGCTTTCTTT | CASSDRNTEAFF | . | TRBJ1-1 | . | TRBV6-1 | 12
TGTGCCAGCAGCTTAGCCAGCTACACAGATACGCAGTATTTT | CASSLASYTDTQYF | once | TRBJ2-3 | . | TRBV7-8 | 14
TGTGCCAGCGGGCCAGCGGGAGGGCCTAGGAATGAGCAGTTCTTC | CASGPAGGPRNEQFF | . | TRBJ2-1 | TRBD2 | TRBV28 | 15
TGTGCCACCGGACAGGGAGATGGCTACACCTTC | CATGQGDGYTF | . | TRBJ1-2 | TRBD1 | TRBV10-3 | 11
TGCGCCAGCAGCTCAGGGGGCAGCACAGATACGCAGTATTTT | CASSSGGSTDTQYF | . | TRBJ2-3 | TRBD1 | TRBV5-1 | 14
TGTGCCAGTAGTTCGCAGGAGACCGGGACCCAGTACTTC | CASSSQETGTQYF | . | TRBJ2-5 | . | TRBV19 | 13
TGCGCCAGCAGTGCCGCCCCGGGAGGGGCACTCTCTGGGGCCAACGTCCTGACTTTC | CASSAAPGGALSGANVLTF | . | TRBJ2-6 | TRBD2 | TRBV10-2 | 19
TGTGCCATCAGTGCTGGACTAGCGGGAGGTGGGACCCAGTACTTC | CAISAGLAGGGTQYF | . | TRBJ2-5 | TRBD2 | TRBV10-3 | 15
TGTGCCAGCAGTTTCGCCGGGACTAGCGGAAGTCGGGACGAGCAGTACTTC | CASSFAGTSGSRDEQYF | once | TRBJ2-7 | TRBD2 | TRBV28 | 17
TGTGCCAGCAGTATCTGGGACAGCTCTGGAAACACCATATATTTT | CASSIWDSSGNTIYF | . | TRBJ1-3 | TRBD1 | TRBV28 | 15
TGTGCCAGCAGCCCGAACAGGGCAACTAATGAAAAACTGTTTTTT | CASSPNRATNEKLFF | . | TRBJ1-4 | . | TRBV6-5 | 15
TGCGCCAGCAGCCTGGGGACCGGAGTGAATTCACCCCTCCACTTT | CASSLGTGVNSPLHF | . | TRBJ1-6 | . | TRBV5-1 | 15
TGTGCCAGCTTCACCTACGGTCAAGAGACCCAGTACTTC | CASFTYGQETQYF | . | TRBJ2-5 | . | TRBV18 | 13
TGTGCCAGCAGTGAAGTTTACGAAAAACTGTTTTTT | CASSEVYEKLFF | . | TRBJ1-4 | . | TRBV6-1 | 12
TGTGCCAGCAGCTTAGCAGTCCGACCTCCTCTAGATACGCAGTATTTT | CASSLAVRPPLDTQYF | . | TRBJ2-3 | . | TRBV7-9 | 16
TGTGCCAGCAGCCAAATCCCCCCTCTAGCGGGGTTACCCGGGGAGCTGTTTTTT | CASSQIPPLAGLPGELFF | . | TRBJ2-2 | TRBD2 | TRBV2 | 18
TGCGCCAGCAGCTTGGAACCGACATCAAATTCACCCCTCCACTTT | CASSLEPTSNSPLHF | . | TRBJ1-6 | . | TRBV5-1 | 15
TGTGCCAGCACCTATCGGGGGGACAGGGCCTACGAGCAGTACTTC | CASTYRGDRAYEQYF | once | TRBJ2-7 | TRBD1 | TRBV6-1 | 15
TGTGCCAGCAACTCATCGGGAGGCCGGGCCATTCAGTACTTC | CASNSSGGRAIQYF | . | TRBJ2-4 | TRBD2 | TRBV7-9 | 14
TGTGCCAGCAGCTTACCCAGGGGGAGCGCGAACACCGGGGAGCTGTTTTTT | CASSLPRGSANTGELFF | . | TRBJ2-2 | TRBD1 | TRBV7-9 | 17
TGTGCCTGGAGTACGGGACGGTACAACTATGGCTACACCTTC | CAWSTGRYNYGYTF | . | TRBJ1-2 | . | TRBV30 | 14
TGCGCCAGCAGCCAAGATCTCGGCTTGGAGCAGTACTTC | CASSQDLGLEQYF | . | TRBJ2-7 | . | TRBV4-1 | 13
TGTGCCAGCAGCCAAAACGGCAATGAAAAACTGTTTTTT | CASSQNGNEKLFF | . | TRBJ1-4 | . | TRBV6-6 | 13
TGTGCCAGTAGTGCCATGGGGGGCACTGAAGCTTTCTTT | CASSAMGGTEAFF | . | TRBJ1-1 | . | TRBV19 | 13